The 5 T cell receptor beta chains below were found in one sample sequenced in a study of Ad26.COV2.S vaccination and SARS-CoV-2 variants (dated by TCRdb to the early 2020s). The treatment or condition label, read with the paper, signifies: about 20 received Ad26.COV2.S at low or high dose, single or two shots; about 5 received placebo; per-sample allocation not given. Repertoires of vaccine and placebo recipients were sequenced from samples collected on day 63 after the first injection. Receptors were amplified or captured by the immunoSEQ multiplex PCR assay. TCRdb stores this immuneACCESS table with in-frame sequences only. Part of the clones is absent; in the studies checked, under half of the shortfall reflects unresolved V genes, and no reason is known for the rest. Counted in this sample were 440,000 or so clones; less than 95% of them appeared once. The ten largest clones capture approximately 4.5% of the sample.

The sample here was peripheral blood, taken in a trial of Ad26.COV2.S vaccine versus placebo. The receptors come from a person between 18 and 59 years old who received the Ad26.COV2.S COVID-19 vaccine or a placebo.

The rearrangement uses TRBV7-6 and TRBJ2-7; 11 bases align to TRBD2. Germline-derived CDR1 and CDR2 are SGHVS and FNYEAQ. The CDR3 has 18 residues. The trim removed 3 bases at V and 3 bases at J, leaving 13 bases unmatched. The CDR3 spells CASSLSSGRWAGDYEQYF. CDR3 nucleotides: TGTGCCAGCAGCTTGTCTAGCGGGAGGTGGGCAGGGGACTACGAGCAGTACTTC.

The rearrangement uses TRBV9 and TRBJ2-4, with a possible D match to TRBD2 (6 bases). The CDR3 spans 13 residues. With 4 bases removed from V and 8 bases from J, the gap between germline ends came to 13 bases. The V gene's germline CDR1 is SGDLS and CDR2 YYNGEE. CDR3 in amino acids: CASSPGSRDIQYF. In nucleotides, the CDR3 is TGTGCCAGCAGCCCCGGGAGTCGGGACATTCAGTACTTC.

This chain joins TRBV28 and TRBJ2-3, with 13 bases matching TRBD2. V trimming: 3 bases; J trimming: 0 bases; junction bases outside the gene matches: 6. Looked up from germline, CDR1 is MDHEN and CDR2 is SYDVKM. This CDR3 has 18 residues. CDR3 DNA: TGTGCCAGCAGTTTCCGACTAGCGGGAGGCCCGAGCACAGATACGCAGTATTTT. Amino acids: CASSFRLAGGPSTDTQYF.

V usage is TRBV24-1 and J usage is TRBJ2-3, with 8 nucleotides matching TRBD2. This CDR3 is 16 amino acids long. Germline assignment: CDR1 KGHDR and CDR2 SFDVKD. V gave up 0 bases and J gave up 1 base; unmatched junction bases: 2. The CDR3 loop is CATSDLSGRGTDTQYF. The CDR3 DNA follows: TGTGCCACCAGTGATTTGAGCGGGAGAGGCACAGATACGCAGTATTTT.

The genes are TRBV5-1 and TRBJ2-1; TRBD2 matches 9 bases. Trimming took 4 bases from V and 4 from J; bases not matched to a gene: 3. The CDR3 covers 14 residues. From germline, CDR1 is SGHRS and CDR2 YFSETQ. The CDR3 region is CASSLTSGYNEQFF. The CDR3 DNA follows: TGCGCCAGCAGCCTGACTAGCGGATACAATGAGCAGTTCTTC.